This T cell receptor beta chain was retrieved from a study of beta chain features in type 1 diabetes. Turning to the study itself: The study found patients and healthy donors alike in age, gender and cell yields.

Germline lookup yields CDR1 MNHEY and CDR2 SVGAGI. Trimming shortened V by 6 bases and J by 2 bases, and 5 bases separated the two germline ends. The CDR3 totals 12 residues. The entirety of the isolated RNA underwent reverse transcription, so expressed TCRB transcripts were sequenced. Sequencing used immunoSEQ multiplex PCR; TCRdb keeps in-frame clones, though not all of them. The table includes some 240,000 clones, 16% detected once. Of note for this clone: Its matching antigen is unknown.

Overall study results and limits: All four CD4+ subsets from Type 1 diabetes patients carried moderately but significantly shorter TCRB CDR3s.

The sequence was obtained from a man aged 25-45 years with type 1 diabetes. The rearrangement uses TRBV6-5 and TRBJ1-3; no clear D. Sequenced sample: naive CD4+ T cells from blood. CDR3 DNA sequence: TGTGCCAGCAGGGAAGCTGGAAACACCATATATTTT. Amino acids: CASREAGNTIYF.